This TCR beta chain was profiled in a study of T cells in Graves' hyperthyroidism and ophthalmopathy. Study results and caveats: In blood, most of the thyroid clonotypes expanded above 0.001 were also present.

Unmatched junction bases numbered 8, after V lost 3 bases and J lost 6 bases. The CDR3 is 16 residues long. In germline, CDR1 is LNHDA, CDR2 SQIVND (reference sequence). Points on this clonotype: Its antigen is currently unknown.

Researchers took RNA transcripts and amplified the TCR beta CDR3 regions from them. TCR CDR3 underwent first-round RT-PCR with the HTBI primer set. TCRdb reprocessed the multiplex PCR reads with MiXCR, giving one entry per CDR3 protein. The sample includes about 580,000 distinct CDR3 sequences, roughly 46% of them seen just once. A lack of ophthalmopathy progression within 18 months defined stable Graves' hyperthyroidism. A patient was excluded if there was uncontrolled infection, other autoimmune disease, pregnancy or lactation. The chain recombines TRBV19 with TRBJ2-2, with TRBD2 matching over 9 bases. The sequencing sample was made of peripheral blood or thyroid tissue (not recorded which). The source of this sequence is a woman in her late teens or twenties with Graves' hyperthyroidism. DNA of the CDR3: TGTGCCAGTAGTATTTCTGCGGGAGGGCCCGCCGGGGAGCTGTTTTTT. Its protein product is CASSISAGGPAGELFF. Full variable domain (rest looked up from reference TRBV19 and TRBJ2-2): DGGITQSPKYLFRKEGQNVTLSCEQNLNHDAMYWYRQDPGQGLRLIYYSQIVNDFQKGDIAEGYSVSREKKESFPLTVTSAQKNPTAFYLCASSISAGGPAGELFFGEGSRLTVL.